The rows below give T cell receptor beta chains drawn from one sample of a study of post-analysis software for immune sequencing data. TCRdb ran MiXCR on the PCR reads and lists one entry per CDR3 protein. The sample includes roughly 540,000 distinct CDR3 sequences, around a third of them seen just once. The source material was blood. Every receptor here comes from a girl between 2 and 17 years old with multiple sclerosis. The CDR3 runs from the conserved cysteine through the conserved F or W. The order of the fields is clone size, V gene, J gene, D gene, CDR3 DNA, CDR3 protein. The D gene is left open where the match is weak. Size values are once, few and many counts, or a class for expanded clones, and some rows have none.

-	TRBV7-2	TRBJ2-1	TRBD2	TGTGCCAGCAGCGCACTAGCGGAACTTTCCTACAATGAGCAGTTCTTC	CASSALAELSYNEQFF
-	TRBV6-6	TRBJ2-5	TRBD2	TGTGCCAGCAGCATCGCGGGGGGGGCGTACCCAGAGACCCAGTACTTC	CASSIAGGAYPETQYF
-	TRBV5-1	TRBJ2-3	TRBD1	TGCGCCAGCAGCTCTGGTGGGACAGGGAACACAGATACGCAGTATTTT	CASSSGGTGNTDTQYF
few	TRBV5-1	TRBJ2-7	-	TGCGCCAGCACCCTGACCGCGGTAGGGTCCTACGAGCAGTACTTC	CASTLTAVGSYEQYF
few	TRBV27	TRBJ1-2	-	TGTGCCAGCAGTTTATGGTCGGGGCAGGGAGCTAACTATGGCTACACCTTC	CASSLWSGQGANYGYTF
-	TRBV28	TRBJ2-1	-	TGTGCCAGCAGTTTGGAGCCAGGCTCCTACAATGAGCAGTTCTTC	CASSLEPGSYNEQFF
many	TRBV29-1	TRBJ2-1	-	TGCAGCGTTGTTGGGCAGAATGAGCAGTTCTTC	CSVVGQNEQFF
many	TRBV6-5	TRBJ2-7	TRBD1	TGTGCCAGCAGTTACTCCTCCGGGACAGGGGTTCGGTACGAGCAGTACTTC	CASSYSSGTGVRYEQYF
-	TRBV4-1	TRBJ1-2	TRBD1	TGCGCCAGCAGCCAAATAGGACAGGGTGGTGGCTACACCTTC	CASSQIGQGGGYTF
-	TRBV5-1	TRBJ1-2	TRBD1	TGCGCCAGCAGCCCAGGACAGGGGGGGCAGGACGGCTACACCTTC	CASSPGQGGQDGYTF
-	TRBV27	TRBJ2-5	TRBD1	TGTGCCAGCAGTACTGGGCAGGGGGCCGATAGAGAGACCCAGTACTTC	CASSTGQGADRETQYF
-	TRBV28	TRBJ2-3	TRBD2	TGTGCCAGCAGCCGGCTGACTAGCGGGGTGTCCACAGATACGCAGTATTTT	CASSRLTSGVSTDTQYF
few	TRBV6-5	TRBJ2-1	TRBD1	TGTGCCAGCAGACCCACGGGACAGGGACACAATGAGCAGTTCTTC	CASRPTGQGHNEQFF
few	TRBV20-1	TRBJ2-5	TRBD1	TGCAGTGCCACCGACAGGGGGCGCCAAGAGACCCAGTACTTC	CSATDRGRQETQYF